These 31 T cell receptor beta chains originate from one sample sequenced in a study of blood T cell repertoires in COVID-19. Sequencing used immunoSEQ multiplex PCR; TCRdb keeps in-frame clones, though not all of them. Of some 400,000 clones in the sample, around 87% were seen once. The sequenced material came from peripheral blood. Receptors originate from a woman aged 25 to 39 with COVID-19, enrolled during active disease.

The rearrangement links TRBV2 to TRBJ1-6; no firm D call. The CDR3 spans 14 residues. Looked up from germline, CDR1 is SNHLY and CDR2 is FYNNEI. Trimming removed 2 bases at V and 13 bases at J, with 15 bases between. In nucleotides, the CDR3 is TGTGCCAGCAGTGAACACGGAGCCCCAATCCCCCTCCACTTT. As protein: CASSEHGAPIPLHF.

This clone was seen just once. The CDR3, as DNA: TGTGCCAGCAGTTCCCGGGACAGGGAGGCAGATACGCAGTATTTT. Translation gives CASSSRDREADTQYF. The rearrangement links TRBV6-5 to TRBJ2-3; 9 bases match TRBD1. The CDR3 loop spans 15 amino acids. Germline V gene lookup returns CDR1 MNHEY and CDR2 SVGAGI. V shed 4 bases, J shed 4 bases, and the junction held 6 bases outside the gene matches.

This clone was found once. The genes are TRBV4-1 and TRBJ1-4, with D hard to call. From germline, CDR1 is MGHRA and CDR2 YSYEKL. The CDR3 has 15 residues. Trimming removed 1 base from V and 8 bases from J, with 14 bases in between. This CDR3 reads CASSQARGGGEKLFF. The CDR3 nucleotides read TGCGCCAGCAGCCAAGCCCGGGGAGGTGGCGAAAAACTGTTTTTT.

The V call is TRBV28, the J call TRBJ1-2; D possibly corresponds to TRBD1 (6 bases). The CDR3 length is 15 residues. Between the trimmed V and J ends, which lost 2 bases and 6 bases, there was a span of 16 bases. Germline V gene data show CDR1 as MDHEN and CDR2 as SYDVKM. CDR3 DNA sequence: TGTGCCAGCAGTTTAAAAGGGCCCGGGACACATGGCTACACCTTC. Amino acids: CASSLKGPGTHGYTF.

The rearrangement uses TRBV2 and TRBJ1-2; no firm D call. This CDR3 is built from 12 residues. The germline gives CDR1 SNHLY, CDR2 FYNNEI. Trimming shortened V by 11 bases and J by 7 bases, and 17 bases separated the two germline ends. CDR3 DNA sequence: TGTGCCTCTCTAACCCCAAGTCCTGGCTACACCTTC. This sequence encodes CASLTPSPGYTF.

V gene TRBV30 combines with J gene TRBJ2-7; TRBD2 matches 9 bases. The CDR3 consists of 13 residues. V lost 4 bases and J lost 6; bases outside the gene matches: 7. Germline V gene lookup returns CDR1 GTSNPN and CDR2 SVGIG (reference sequence). The CDR3 is CAWNWREGREQYF. The CDR3 bases are TGTGCCTGGAACTGGCGGGAGGGCCGCGAGCAGTACTTC. Based on the CDR3 plus reference TRBV30 and TRBJ2-7, the full variable domain is SQTIHQWPATLVQPVGSPLSLECTVEGTSNPNLYWYRQAAGRGLQLLFYSVGIGQISSEVPQNLSASRPQDRQFILSSKKLLLSDSGFYLCAWNWREGREQYFGPGTRLTVT.

The rearrangement joins TRBV3-1 (or the pseudogene TRBV3-2) to TRBJ1-6; the match to TRBD1 covers 7 bases. Germline values: CDR1 LGHDT, CDR2 YNNKEL (reference sequence). Trimming cost V 2 bases and J 10 bases; bases outside gene matches: 8. There are 15 residues in the CDR3. CDR3 sequence (DNA): TGTGCCAGCAGCCAACGGGACAGTAAGTGGTCACCCCTCCACTTT. Its protein product is CASSQRDSKWSPLHF.

This clone was seen only a few times. This rearrangement joins TRBV3-1 (or the pseudogene TRBV3-2) to TRBJ2-7; D is unclear. CDR3 length: 13 residues. Germline CDR1 reads LGHDT; CDR2 reads YNNKEL (reference sequence). Trimming removed 4 bases from V and 6 bases from J, with 13 bases in between. The CDR3 reads CASSPPPPCEQYF. In DNA, the CDR3 is TGTGCCAGCAGCCCCCCCCCTCCCTGCGAGCAGTACTTC.

V usage is TRBV4-1 and J usage is TRBJ2-1, with 13 bases lining up with TRBD2. Germline-derived CDR1 and CDR2 are MGHRA and YSYEKL. The trim removed 3 bases at V and 5 bases at J, leaving 4 bases unmatched. The CDR3 extends over 16 amino acids. The CDR3 region is CASSQEGLAGNNEQFF. In DNA, the CDR3 is TGCGCCAGCAGCCAGGAGGGACTAGCGGGGAACAATGAGCAGTTCTTC.

The chain employs TRBV4-1 and TRBJ2-7; TRBD2 is a possible D gene (5 bases). The CDR3 totals 15 residues. CDR1 and CDR2 from the germline V gene are MGHRA and YSYEKL. V was cut by 0 bases and J by 3 bases, with 12 bases left in between. Here the CDR3 reads CASSQEQLGLYEQYF. The CDR3 DNA is TGCGCCAGCAGCCAAGAGCAACTAGGCCTCTACGAGCAGTACTTC.

The chain links TRBV6-5 to TRBJ2-7; 12 nucleotides agree with TRBD2. Germline V gives CDR1 MNHEY, CDR2 SVGAGI. The CDR3 sequence is 16 residues long. Unmatched junction bases numbered 5, after V lost 0 bases and J lost 5 bases. The CDR3 region is CASSYSPSGRVHEQYF. The CDR3 DNA reads TGTGCCAGCAGTTACTCGCCTAGCGGGAGGGTCCACGAGCAGTACTTC.

The chain employs TRBV27 and TRBJ2-5, with 8 nucleotides matching TRBD2. CDR3 length: 15 residues. CDR1 and CDR2 from the germline V gene are MNHEY and SMNVEV (reference sequence). The V and J ends lost 6 bases and 1 base, in that order; junction bases with no gene match: 7. CDR3 in amino acids: CASRHFGGGQETQYF. The CDR3 bases are TGTGCCAGCAGGCACTTCGGGGGGGGCCAAGAGACCCAGTACTTC.

The V call is TRBV7-8, the J call TRBJ1-6; D possibly corresponds to TRBD1 (6 bases). The CDR3 covers 14 residues. The V gene lost 5 bases and the J gene lost 10 bases, with 15 bases spanning the gap. Per the germline V gene, CDR1 is SGHVS and CDR2 is FQNEAQ. The CDR3 is CASSDAGGDSPLHF. The CDR3 DNA is TGTGCCAGCAGCGACGCGGGGGGCGACTCACCCCTCCACTTT.

V is TRBV29-1 and J is TRBJ1-1; TRBD1 aligns across 7 bases. The germline V gene has CDR1 SQVTM and CDR2 ANQGSEA. Unmatched junction bases numbered 9, after V lost 5 bases and J lost 3 bases. The CDR3 spans 14 residues. Here the CDR3 DNA reads TGCAGCGTTACTAGACAGGGAGGATACACTGAAGCTTTCTTT. It encodes CSVTRQGGYTEAFF.

J is TRBJ2-2 and V is TRBV7-3, with TRBD1 identical over 8 bases. With V trimmed by 5 bases and J by 7 bases, 9 bases remained unmatched. The CDR3 is 15 residues long. Germline CDR1 and CDR2: SGHTA and FQGTGA. The CDR3 DNA follows: TGTGCCAGCAGCCTAAGTGGACAGGGAGTCGGGGAGCTGTTTTTT. It translates to CASSLSGQGVGELFF.

The chain joins TRBV19 to TRBJ2-1; D remains ambiguous. The germline V gene encodes CDR1 LNHDA and CDR2 SQIVND (reference sequence). The CDR3 runs 16 residues. Trimming cost V 0 bases and J 8 bases, with 17 bases left between them. CDR3 in amino acids: CASSIEAAVGEDEQFF. The CDR3 coding sequence is TGTGCCAGTAGTATAGAGGCGGCAGTAGGAGAGGATGAGCAGTTCTTC.

Remarks on this clone: Other DNA sequences from this sample encode an identical CDR3 as well. The chain couples TRBV27 to TRBJ1-1, with TRBD1 as a possible D gene (6 bases). Germline V gene data show CDR1 as MNHEY and CDR2 as SMNVEV (reference sequence). This CDR3 is 13 amino acids long. V was trimmed by 1 base and J by 4 bases, leaving 7 bases between them. CDR3 bases: TGTGCCAGCAGTTTATTCAGGGGCACTGAAGCTTTCTTT. As protein: CASSLFRGTEAFF.

This clone came up once. The chain couples TRBV5-1 to TRBJ1-2, with TRBD1 as a possible D gene (6 bases). Germline loops: CDR1 SGHRS, CDR2 YFSETQ. The CDR3 sequence is 13 residues long. Trimming took 4 bases from V and 2 from J, leaving 9 bases between them. The CDR3 nucleotides are TGCGCCAGCAGCAGGGACAAGAACTATGGCTACACCTTC. Its protein is CASSRDKNYGYTF.

The V gene is TRBV15, the J gene TRBJ2-4, with 7 bases fitting TRBD1. CDR1 and CDR2 from the germline V gene are LNHNV and YYDKDF (reference sequence). CDR3 length equals 17 residues. With 0 bases clipped from V and 3 bases from J, the junction kept 8 bases outside the gene matches. The CDR3 is CATSRDRAGGIKNIQYF. The CDR3 nucleotides read TGTGCCACCAGCAGAGATCGGGCAGGGGGAATCAAAAACATTCAGTACTTC.

This clone was counted once. Other nucleotide sequences from this sample produce the same CDR3. CDR3 in amino acids: CASSLSLAGPYEQYF. In nucleotides, the CDR3 is TGTGCCAGCAGTTTATCCCTAGCGGGCCCTTACGAGCAGTACTTC. The chain couples TRBV27 to TRBJ2-7; 8 bases line up with TRBD2. The CDR3 is made up of 15 amino acids. Germline CDR1 and CDR2: MNHEY and SMNVEV (reference sequence). With 0 bases clipped from V and 4 bases from J, the junction kept 5 bases outside the gene matches.

V is TRBV2 and J is TRBJ2-7; D is unresolved. The CDR3 runs 14 residues. Trimming took off 6 bases at V and 2 bases at J, with 14 bases between the two ends. The germline V gene has CDR1 SNHLY and CDR2 FYNNEI. The CDR3 reads CASRLTEWAYEQYF. The CDR3 coding sequence is TGTGCCAGCAGACTAACGGAATGGGCCTACGAGCAGTACTTC.

The chain has TRBV11-1 and TRBJ2-5; tentatively, D is TRBD1 (6 bases). This CDR3 spans 14 amino acids. Trimming cost V 5 bases and J 1 base, with 11 bases left between them. The germline gives CDR1 SGHAT, CDR2 FQDESV (reference sequence). For the CDR3, the DNA is TGTGCCAGCAGCATAGACAGGTTCCAAGAGACCCAGTACTTC. This encodes CASSIDRFQETQYF. The full variable domain, with the rest looked up from reference TRBV11-1 and TRBJ2-5, is EAEVAQSPRYKITEKSQAVAFWCDPISGHATLYWYRQILGQGPELLVQFQDESVVDDSQLPKDRFSAERLKGVDSTLKIQPAELGDSAMYLCASSIDRFQETQYFGPGTRLLVL.

This rearrangement joins TRBV4-1 to TRBJ1-2, with a weak D call TRBD1 (5 bases). Trimming removed 0 bases at V and 6 bases at J, with 17 bases between. This CDR3 region has 16 residues. In germline, CDR1 is MGHRA, CDR2 YSYEKL. The CDR3 loop reads CASSQEPSREVDGYTF. The CDR3 region has the DNA TGCGCCAGCAGCCAAGAGCCCTCCAGGGAGGTGGATGGCTACACCTTC.

This chain joins TRBV9 and TRBJ2-1; tentatively, D is TRBD2 (6 bases). This CDR3 spans 14 amino acids. Trimming pared 3 bases from V and 8 bases from J, leaving 15 bases between. The V gene's germline CDR1 is SGDLS and CDR2 YYNGEE. CDR3 sequence reads: CASSGEALGDEQFF. The CDR3 DNA follows: TGTGCCAGCAGCGGGGAGGCGCTAGGGGATGAGCAGTTCTTC.

CDR3 loop: CATVSGVTDTQYF. Here the CDR3 DNA reads TGTGCCACCGTTAGCGGGGTCACAGATACGCAGTATTTT. The rearrangement uses TRBV30 and TRBJ2-3; 8 bases are a match to TRBD2. J was trimmed by 2 bases and V by 8 bases; bases with no gene match: 6. The CDR3 spans 13 residues. Germline lookup yields CDR1 GTSNPN and CDR2 SVGIG (reference sequence).

The chain has TRBV11-2 and TRBJ2-7, with TRBD2 identical over 14 bases. The CDR3 is made up of 16 amino acids. The V segment lost 5 bases and the J segment 4 bases; nucleotides outside the gene matches: 7. Germline CDR1 is SGHAT and CDR2 is FQNNGV. The DNA of the CDR3 is TGTGCCAGCAGCCAGACTAGCGGGAGGGTAGAATACGAGCAGTACTTC. As protein: CASSQTSGRVEYEQYF.

The rearrangement links TRBV28 to TRBJ1-5; D possibly corresponds to TRBD1 (6 bases). The CDR3 runs 14 residues. Germline loops: CDR1 MDHEN, CDR2 SYDVKM. V was clipped by 2 bases and J by 4 bases, with 9 bases between them. The DNA for the CDR3 is TGTGCCAGCAGTTTACCCGGACAGAATCAGCCCCAGCATTTT. Protein product: CASSLPGQNQPQHF.

In its sample, this clone was seen once. The chain couples TRBV15 to TRBJ2-1, with 11 bases fitting TRBD2. This CDR3 contains 17 residues. Germline CDR1 reads LNHNV; CDR2 reads YYDKDF (reference sequence). J lost 7 bases, V lost 0 bases, and 8 bases had no gene match. The DNA of the CDR3 is TGTGCCACCAGCAGAGAAGGGGAACTAGCGGGAGATAATGAGCAGTTCTTC. It yields the protein CATSREGELAGDNEQFF.

This clone was seen more than once but under ten times. The gene calls are TRBV27 and TRBJ1-1, with 8 bases that match TRBD1. CDR3 length: 13 residues. V was clipped by 3 bases and J by 4 bases; unmatched bases: 1. Germline loops: CDR1 MNHEY, CDR2 SMNVEV (reference sequence). The CDR3, as DNA: TGTGCCAGCAGTTTTACAGGGGGCACTGAAGCTTTCTTT. It codes for CASSFTGGTEAFF.

The V call is TRBV28, the J call TRBJ1-2; weak D call: TRBD1 (6 bases). The CDR3 contains 14 residues. CDR1 is MDHEN, CDR2 SYDVKM, per germline. The V end was cut by 5 bases, the J end by 4 bases, with 14 bases between. The CDR3 nucleotides read TGTGCCAGCAGTCACCCCCCGACAGGCTATGGCTACACCTTC. Its translation is CASSHPPTGYGYTF.

This clone was observed once. The chain combines TRBV7-8 with TRBJ1-6; perhaps TRBD1 as D (6 bases). This CDR3 is 14 amino acids long. Per germline, CDR1 SGHVS and CDR2 FQNEAQ. V was shortened by 5 bases and J by 8 bases, with 13 bases between the two germline ends. This CDR3 is CASSLRTVYSPLHF. In DNA form, the CDR3 reads TGTGCCAGCAGCCTTAGGACAGTTTATTCACCCCTCCACTTT.